This TCR beta chain was documented in a study of cytomegalovirus exposure and HLA in healthy donors. Study outcomes and limitations: Across all donors, roughly uniform sequencing depth was an assumption of the presence/absence analyses. Rarity marked most TCR sequences, yet some public TCRs occurred in many donors. Earlier results showed most TCR beta V segments being productive about 87% or about 30% of the time.

Germline CDR1 is SGDLS and CDR2 is YYNGEE. With 1 base removed from V and 6 bases from J, the gap between germline ends came to 13 bases. CDR3 length equals 15 residues. Researchers ran the PCR with 60 Vbeta and 13 Jbeta primers. Libraries were prepared by immunoSEQ multiplex PCR; TCRdb keeps only in-frame clonotypes and omits some of them. The table includes 70,000 to 90,000 clones, under 80% detected once. On this clone: What it binds is not known.

The TCR was taken from a man between 60 and 75 years old in good health and CMV-seropositive. Sequences were obtained from PBMCs. This chain joins TRBV9 and TRBJ1-4; D remains unclear. In nucleotides, the CDR3 is TGTGCCAGCAGCGTACGAAGTTACCGGGATGAAAAACTGTTTTTT. This sequence encodes CASSVRSYRDEKLFF.